This T cell receptor (beta chain) was captured by sequencing in a study of early T cells in non-severe SARS-CoV-2 infection. For the study at large: With bulk RNA from unsorted whole blood as input, sequencing yielded unpaired chains. Study-wide results and caveats: VDJdb matches were skewed toward anti-spike CD8 T cell responses.

Per the germline V gene, CDR1 is LNHDA and CDR2 is SQIVND (reference sequence). V was shortened by 1 base and J by 4 bases, with 11 bases between the two germline ends. The CDR3 has 15 residues. cDNA molecules, individually, were tagged with unique molecular identifiers. TCRdb processed the 5' RACE reads anew with MiXCR; each CDR3 protein has one entry. The table includes about 110,000 distinct CDR3 sequences, around 13% detected once. This clonotype was found a few times. What it binds is unknown. Sequenced here: whole blood, sampled at baseline. This TCR was sampled from an adult who was a healthcare worker with PCR-confirmed SARS-CoV-2 infection or an uninfected control (not recorded which). The chain is built from TRBV19 and TRBJ2-1; D is perhaps TRBD1 (6 bases). In DNA form, the CDR3 reads TGTGCCAGTAGTATAGGGTGGGGGCCATACAATGAGCAGTTCTTC. Residues: CASSIGWGPYNEQFF.